Shown below are 19 T cell receptor beta chains from a single sample sequenced in a study of PD-1 blockade in classical Hodgkin lymphoma (dated by TCRdb to 2018 to 2020). This specimen's time point label, interpreted: newly diagnosed, previously untreated cHL patient sample. CD4+ T cells were purified from thawed PBMCs by magnetic negative selection with a Miltenyi CD4+ T cell isolation kit. Preparation of the library involved the immunoSEQ multiplex PCR assay. The clones in this table, taken by TCRdb from immuneACCESS, are in-frame only. Not every clone is retained; where verified, under half of the shortfall comes from an unresolved V gene, and the cause of the rest is unknown. The table for this sample lists fewer than 30,000 clones; more than 80% of them were counted only once. The ten biggest clones cover under 0.4% of the sample. Material: CD4+ T cells from blood. Every receptor here comes from a human donor with classical Hodgkin lymphoma.

CDR3 region: CASSPRNSGMGEQFF. The CDR3 DNA sequence: TGTGCCAGCTCACCACGGAATAGCGGGATGGGTGAGCAGTTCTTC. The chain is built from TRBV18 and TRBJ2-1; 8 bases are shared with TRBD2. Germline V gives CDR1 KGHSH, CDR2 LQKENI. V shed 1 base and J 9 bases; nucleotides not matched to a gene: 8. This CDR3 contains 15 residues.

The CDR3 region has the DNA TGTGCCAGCAGCACAGCGGGTTACGCTGGCCAGTACTTC. This sequence encodes CASSTAGYAGQYF. The V gene is TRBV6-6, the J gene TRBJ2-5, with a possible D match to TRBD2 (6 bases). Deletions cut 6 bases from V and 10 bases from J, with 18 bases between. Germline CDR1 is MNHNY and CDR2 is SVGAGI (reference sequence). CDR3 length equals 13 residues.

V is TRBV6-6 and J is TRBJ2-7; 9 bases are a match to TRBD1. CDR1 and CDR2 from the germline V gene are MNHNY and SVGAGI (reference sequence). Trimming cost V 5 bases and J 6 bases; bases outside gene matches: 2. This CDR3 is 12 amino acids long. CDR3 nucleotide sequence: TGTGCCAGCAGTGGACAGGGGACCGAGCAGTACTTC. Protein product: CASSGQGTEQYF.

The CDR3 region is CASSQEIRIGRDTDTQYF. The CDR3 nucleotides read TGCGCCAGCAGCCAAGAGATCCGTATCGGGAGGGACACAGATACGCAGTATTTT. V gene TRBV4-3 combines with J gene TRBJ2-3; 8 bases match TRBD2. CDR1 is LGHNA, CDR2 YSLEER, per germline. The CDR3 has 18 residues. V lost 0 bases to trimming and J lost 2 bases; unmatched junction nucleotides: 10.

The J gene is TRBJ1-3, the V gene TRBV9; D gene unclear. Between the trimmed V and J ends, which lost 0 bases and 0 bases, there was a span of 10 bases. Germline V CDR1 and CDR2: SGDLS, YYNGEE. The CDR3 has 16 residues. The CDR3: CASSVVPDSSGNTIYF. The CDR3 nucleotides are TGTGCCAGCAGCGTAGTCCCGGATAGCTCTGGAAACACCATATATTTT.

The chain links TRBV29-1 to TRBJ2-5; D is ambiguous. The CDR3 has 13 residues. Germline CDR1 is SQVTM and CDR2 is ANQGSEA. Trimming took 4 bases from V and 0 from J, leaving 9 bases between them. CDR3: CSVVPDDQETQYF. CDR3 coding DNA: TGCAGCGTTGTCCCCGACGACCAAGAGACCCAGTACTTC.

This chain joins TRBV4-2 and TRBJ2-3, with 11 bases aligning to TRBD2. This CDR3 is 18 amino acids long. In germline, CDR1 is LGHNA, CDR2 YNFKEQ. Losses at the gene ends were 0 bases for V and 0 bases for J; bases not matched to a gene: 5. Here the CDR3 reads CASSQEGTSGGSTDTQYF. The CDR3 DNA sequence: TGTGCCAGCAGCCAAGAAGGGACTAGCGGAGGTAGCACAGATACGCAGTATTTT.

This clone was counted between two and nine times. The DNA for the CDR3 is TGTGCCAGCTCACCGTCTGCCGGGTCACCCTACGAGCAGTACTTC. Amino acid sequence: CASSPSAGSPYEQYF. The V gene is TRBV18, the J gene TRBJ2-7, with no clear D. CDR3 size: 15 residues. Deletions cut 3 bases from V and 2 bases from J, with 14 bases between. The germline gives CDR1 KGHSH, CDR2 LQKENI.

CDR3 amino acids: CASSNGPGGRFGQFF. The CDR3 region has the DNA TGTGCCAGCAGCAACGGGCCGGGAGGTCGATTCGGGCAGTTCTTC. The chain has TRBV27 and TRBJ2-1; 7 nucleotides match TRBD2. CDR1 and CDR2 (germline): MNHEY, SMNVEV (reference sequence). V was pared by 6 bases and J by 12 bases, with 17 bases of the junction left unmatched. This CDR3 is built from 15 residues.

The gene calls are TRBV5-1 and TRBJ2-2; 7 bases fit TRBD2. The CDR3 length is 16 residues. Germline V CDR1 and CDR2: SGHRS, YFSETQ. After removal of 0 bases from V and 2 bases from J, the junction contained 4 bases not matched to a gene. CDR3 sequence (DNA): TGCGCCAGCAGCTTGGAACTAGCGAGCAACACCGGGGAGCTGTTTTTT. Its protein is CASSLELASNTGELFF.

The rearrangement uses TRBV11-2 and TRBJ2-3; TRBD2 is a possible D gene (5 bases). Trimming pared 6 bases from V and 8 bases from J, leaving 15 bases between. Germline V gene lookup returns CDR1 SGHAT and CDR2 FQNNGV. The CDR3 loop spans 13 amino acids. CDR3: CASSPSGVGTQYF. For the CDR3, the DNA is TGTGCCAGCAGTCCGTCCGGGGTCGGTACGCAGTATTTT.

The V gene is TRBV2, the J gene TRBJ2-2; TRBD2 matches 8 bases. Per germline, CDR1 SNHLY and CDR2 FYNNEI. The V segment lost 4 bases and the J segment 3 bases; nucleotides outside the gene matches: 4. This CDR3 has 15 amino acids. CDR3 sequence reads: CASSVSGGYTGELFF. In nucleotides, the CDR3 is TGTGCCAGCAGTGTAAGCGGGGGCTACACCGGGGAGCTGTTTTTT. Complete variable domain (other parts from reference TRBV2 and TRBJ2-2): EPEVTQTPSHQVTQMGQEVILRCVPISNHLYFYWYRQILGQKVEFLVSFYNNEISEKSEIFDDQFSVERPDGSNFTLKIRSTKLEDSAMYFCASSVSGGYTGELFFGEGSRLTVL.

This chain uses TRBV28 with TRBJ1-1, with D perhaps matching TRBD1 (5 bases). The CDR3 runs 13 residues. Trimming shortened V by 5 bases and J by 3 bases, and 10 bases separated the two germline ends. CDR1 and CDR2 (germline): MDHEN, SYDVKM. The CDR3 nucleotides are TGTGCCAGCAGTACCGGGACCTACACTGAAGCTTTCTTT. This codes for CASSTGTYTEAFF. Looking up the rest from reference TRBV28 and TRBJ1-1 gives the full variable domain: DVKVTQSSRYLVKRTGEKVFLECVQDMDHENMFWYRQDPGLGLRLIYFSYDVKMKEKGDIPEGYSVSREKKERFSLILESASTNQTSMYLCASSTGTYTEAFFGQGTRLTVV.

The chain is built from TRBV30 and TRBJ2-1; weak D call: TRBD2 (6 bases). The CDR3 totals 15 residues. Germline CDR1 reads GTSNPN; CDR2 reads SVGIG (reference sequence). Trimming stripped 0 bases from V and 0 bases from J, with 9 bases between. The CDR3 nucleotides read TGTGCCTGGAGTGTGGGGGGAGGCTCCTACAATGAGCAGTTCTTC. It codes for CAWSVGGGSYNEQFF. Looking up the rest from reference TRBV30 and TRBJ2-1 gives the full variable domain: SQTIHQWPATLVQPVGSPLSLECTVEGTSNPNLYWYRQAAGRGLQLLFYSVGIGQISSEVPQNLSASRPQDRQFILSSKKLLLSDSGFYLCAWSVGGGSYNEQFFGPGTRLTVL.

The chain carries TRBV27 and TRBJ2-3; the D is unclear. There are 14 residues in the CDR3. CDR1 is MNHEY and CDR2 is SMNVEV in the germline V gene (reference sequence). With 6 bases removed from V and 2 bases from J, the gap between germline ends came to 12 bases. The CDR3 loop is CASRPTSHTDTQYF. DNA of the CDR3: TGTGCCAGCAGACCGACATCCCACACAGATACGCAGTATTTT.

The V call is TRBV2, the J call TRBJ2-2; 11 bases agree with TRBD2. The CDR3 sequence is 15 residues long. Germline CDR1 reads SNHLY; CDR2 reads FYNNEI. V trimming: 3 bases; J trimming: 6 bases; junction bases outside the gene matches: 3. The CDR3 nucleotides read TGTGCCAGCAGTGATAGCGGGAGGGCCTCCGGGGAGCTGTTTTTT. Translating it yields CASSDSGRASGELFF.

The chain couples TRBV11-3 to TRBJ2-2; the D is unclear. The CDR3 is 13 amino acids. V lost 5 bases and J 2 bases, leaving 6 bases between the germline ends. CDR1 and CDR2 from the germline V gene are SGHNT and YENEEA. CDR3 sequence reads: CASSGENTGELFF. The CDR3 DNA reads TGTGCCAGCAGCGGCGAAAACACCGGGGAGCTGTTTTTT. The variable domain in full, with the rest retrieved from reference TRBV11-3 and TRBJ2-2, is EAGVVQSPRYKIIEKKQPVAFWCNPISGHNTLYWYLQNLGQGPELLIRYENEEAVDDSQLPKDRFSAERLKGVDSTLKIQPAELGDSAVYLCASSGENTGELFFGEGSRLTVL.

The V gene is TRBV30, the J gene TRBJ1-2; D remains ambiguous. Germline-derived CDR1 and CDR2 are GTSNPN and SVGIG (reference sequence). Trimming removed 1 base at V and 2 bases at J, with 8 bases between. The CDR3 consists of 13 residues. The CDR3 is CAWSDDGNYGYTF. As DNA, the CDR3 is TGTGCCTGGAGTGACGACGGAAACTATGGCTACACCTTC.

The DNA for the CDR3 is TGTGCCAGCCGGGGCGCAGGGAACACCGGGGAGCTGTTTTTT. As protein: CASRGAGNTGELFF. The chain couples TRBV7-2 to TRBJ2-2; D possibly uses TRBD1 or TRBD2 (5 bases each). V was trimmed by 8 bases and J by 1 base, leaving 11 bases between them. The CDR3 length is 14 residues. The germline CDR1 and CDR2 sequences are SGHTA and FQGNSA.